One sample yielded the 20 T cell receptor beta chains listed below, sequenced in a study of cytomegalovirus exposure and HLA in healthy donors. The PCR was carried out with 60 Vbeta primers and 13 Jbeta primers. Some clones are missing from TCRdb's copy, which holds only in-frame ones; the method was immunoSEQ multiplex PCR. The table records 150,000 or so clones, over 65% of them present only once. Sequenced material: PBMCs. The receptors were gathered from a man aged 25-40 years in good health and CMV-seronegative.

This chain uses TRBV10-3 with TRBJ1-1; D is ambiguous. CDR3 size: 15 residues. Looked up from germline, CDR1 is ENHRY and CDR2 is SYGVKD. V dropped 0 bases and J dropped 4 bases, with 12 bases sitting between them. The DNA of the CDR3 is TGTGCCATCAGTGAGTCACGAGGCCGGGGCACTGAAGCTTTCTTT. Translating gives CAISESRGRGTEAFF.

This clone showed up just a few times. The germline gene is not matched at one end of the junction; a read error may be the cause. The V call is TRBV5-1, the J call TRBJ2-2, with D possibly being TRBD2 (7 bases). This CDR3 spans 14 amino acids. From germline, CDR1 is SGHRS and CDR2 YFSETQ. CDR3: CASSLAGGHRGAVF. The DNA for the CDR3 is TGCGCCAGCAGCTTGGCGGGGGGACACCGGGGAGCTGTTTTT.

This clone was recorded a few times. The CDR3 region is CASSYSRQGSDEQFF. The DNA of the CDR3 is TGTGCCAGCAGTTACTCGAGGCAGGGGTCCGATGAGCAGTTCTTC. The chain employs TRBV6-5 and TRBJ2-1, with a tentative D call TRBD1 (6 bases). The CDR3 has 15 amino acids. Germline-derived CDR1 and CDR2 are MNHEY and SVGAGI. The V gene lost 0 bases and the J gene lost 8 bases, with 14 bases spanning the gap.

A few counts support this clone. The J gene is TRBJ1-2, the V gene TRBV4-2, with 8 bases fitting TRBD1. The germline gives CDR1 LGHNA, CDR2 YNFKEQ. J lost 1 base, V lost 1 base, and 8 bases had no gene match. The CDR3 spans 17 residues. DNA for the CDR3: TGTGCCAGCAGCCAAGGTGACAGGGGATTACTTAACTATGGCTACACCTTC. It codes for CASSQGDRGLLNYGYTF.

The rearrangement uses TRBV13 and TRBJ2-7; no reliable D call. The CDR3 consists of 12 residues. Looked up from germline, CDR1 is PRHDT and CDR2 is FYEKMQ (reference sequence). V was cut by 1 base and J by 6 bases, with 7 bases left in between. Here the CDR3 DNA reads TGTGCCAGCAGCTTAGCGGCTAGCGAGCAGTACTTC. This sequence encodes CASSLAASEQYF.

The CDR3 is CASSSGDRGAHQETQYF. Here the CDR3 DNA reads TGTGCCAGTAGTTCCGGGGACAGGGGCGCCCACCAAGAGACCCAGTACTTC. The gene calls are TRBV19 and TRBJ2-5; 10 bases match TRBD1. Germline V gene sequence: CDR1 LNHDA, CDR2 SQIVND (reference sequence). V shed 5 bases, J shed 0 bases, and the junction held 9 bases outside the gene matches. There are 17 residues in the CDR3.

The rearrangement joins TRBV10-3 to TRBJ1-1; no firm D call. This CDR3 is 13 amino acids long. Germline lookup yields CDR1 ENHRY and CDR2 SYGVKD. V lost 7 bases, J lost 2 bases, and 11 bases lay in between. The CDR3: CAINGGPNTEAFF. The CDR3 DNA is TGTGCCATCAACGGAGGGCCCAACACTGAAGCTTTCTTT.

The rearrangement links TRBV7-6 to TRBJ2-3; the D gene is possibly TRBD2 (6 bases). Trimming removed 5 bases from V and 5 bases from J, with 23 bases in between. This CDR3 is 17 amino acids long. Looked up from germline, CDR1 is SGHVS and CDR2 is FNYEAQ. The CDR3 DNA sequence: TGTGCCAGCAGCCCGGGCTATGCGGGGCCCAAGGGAGATACGCAGTATTTT. Its protein is CASSPGYAGPKGDTQYF.

The chain employs TRBV5-4 and TRBJ2-2, with 7 bases that match TRBD2. Germline V gives CDR1 SGHNT, CDR2 YYREEE (reference sequence). Trimming removed 6 bases from V and 2 bases from J; junction bases left unmatched: 7. This CDR3 has 15 residues. The CDR3 bases are TGTGCCAGCACCCCTGGACTAGGAAACACCGGGGAGCTGTTTTTT. It specifies CASTPGLGNTGELFF.

This chain connects TRBV4-1 to TRBJ2-7; D not resolved. CDR3 length: 14 amino acids. The germline V and J ends were trimmed by 3 bases and 3 bases, with 12 bases remaining between them. Per germline, CDR1 MGHRA and CDR2 YSYEKL. The CDR3 DNA reads TGCGCCAGCAGCCAGAATTATTTTAGCTACGAGCAGTACTTC. This codes for CASSQNYFSYEQYF.

The chain joins TRBV6-5 to TRBJ2-7, with a weak D call TRBD1 (5 bases). The germline CDR1 and CDR2 sequences are MNHEY and SVGAGI. This CDR3 has 13 amino acids. The V end was cut by 6 bases, the J end by 4 bases, with 13 bases between. CDR3 region: CASSPGFGYEQYF. The CDR3 coding sequence is TGTGCCAGCAGCCCAGGGTTCGGATACGAGCAGTACTTC.

The gene calls are TRBV18 and TRBJ2-3; TRBD2 matches at 13 bases. The CDR3 extends over 17 amino acids. The V segment lost 3 bases and the J segment 2 bases; nucleotides outside the gene matches: 5. From germline, CDR1 is KGHSH and CDR2 LQKENI. CDR3 nucleotides: TGTGCCAGCTCACCCACTGGGACTAGCGGGGACACAGATACGCAGTATTTT. This encodes CASSPTGTSGDTDTQYF.

This chain joins TRBV6-1 and TRBJ1-3; D call uncertain. Trimming stripped 4 bases from V and 0 bases from J, with 7 bases between. Germline V gene data show CDR1 as MNHNS and CDR2 as SASEGT. This CDR3 has 14 amino acids. DNA for the CDR3: TGTGCCAGCAGTGGGCTAGTCTCTGGAAACACCATATATTTT. Protein sequence: CASSGLVSGNTIYF.

V is TRBV7-7 and J is TRBJ2-3, with 7 bases aligning to TRBD1. Per germline, CDR1 SSHAT and CDR2 FNYEAQ (reference sequence). There are 14 residues in the CDR3. The V gene end was trimmed by 4 bases and the J gene end by 1 base; junction bases not matched to a gene: 2. The CDR3 DNA reads TGTGCCAGCAGCTCGACAGGGCGCACAGATACGCAGTATTTT. It codes for CASSSTGRTDTQYF. The full variable domain, its missing parts supplied by reference TRBV7-7 and TRBJ2-3, is GAGVSQSPRYKVTKRGQDVTLRCDPISSHATLYWYQQALGQGPEFLTYFNYEAQPDKSGLPSDRFSAERPEGSISTLTIQRTEQRDSAMYRCASSSTGRTDTQYFGPGTRLTVL.

The chain joins TRBV11-1 to TRBJ1-4, with 9 bases aligning to TRBD1. CDR1 is SGHAT and CDR2 is FQDESV in the germline V gene (reference sequence). This CDR3 is 14 amino acids long. With 5 bases clipped from V and 8 bases from J, the junction kept 6 bases outside the gene matches. The CDR3 nucleotides are TGTGCCAGCAGCAAAACGACAGGGGGAGAAAAACTGTTTTTT. Its translation is CASSKTTGGEKLFF. Full variable domain (missing parts from reference TRBV11-1 and TRBJ1-4): EAEVAQSPRYKITEKSQAVAFWCDPISGHATLYWYRQILGQGPELLVQFQDESVVDDSQLPKDRFSAERLKGVDSTLKIQPAELGDSAMYLCASSKTTGGEKLFFGSGTQLSVL.

The J gene is TRBJ1-3, the V gene TRBV2; no clear D gene. V gave up 3 bases and J gave up 2 bases, with 2 bases separating them. The CDR3 covers 12 residues. Per germline, CDR1 SNHLY and CDR2 FYNNEI. The DNA for the CDR3 is TGTGCCAGCAGTGACGCTGGAAACACCATATATTTT. Translation: CASSDAGNTIYF.

The rearrangement uses TRBV13 and TRBJ2-2; 8 nucleotides line up with TRBD1. The CDR3 is 15 residues long. Germline CDR1 is PRHDT and CDR2 is FYEKMQ (reference sequence). The ends lost 5 bases at V and 0 bases at J; junction bases unmatched: 2. The CDR3 region has the DNA TGTGCCAGCAGCCCGGGACAGGCGAACACCGGGGAGCTGTTTTTT. It encodes CASSPGQANTGELFF.

The V gene is TRBV5-8, the J gene TRBJ1-1, with D perhaps matching TRBD1 (6 bases). The CDR3 totals 15 residues. V shed 4 bases and J shed 0 bases, with 13 bases lying between them. CDR1 and CDR2 from the germline V gene are SGHTS and YDEGEE. The CDR3 DNA sequence: TGTGCCAGCAGCCCGCTTGGACAGCTGAACACTGAAGCTTTCTTT. Its protein product is CASSPLGQLNTEAFF.

The chain couples TRBV9 to TRBJ1-2; D gene unclear. Trimming shortened V by 0 bases and J by 8 bases, and 14 bases separated the two germline ends. The CDR3 runs to 14 residues. The V gene's germline CDR1 is SGDLS and CDR2 YYNGEE. The CDR3: CASSVGGEKGGYTF. CDR3 DNA sequence: TGTGCCAGCAGCGTAGGAGGTGAGAAAGGCGGCTACACCTTC.

This clone was seen only a few times. The CDR3 DNA reads TGTGCCAGCGGCAGGGGGAACACCGGGGAGCTGTTTTTT. Encoded protein: CASGRGNTGELFF. The chain combines TRBV2 with TRBJ2-2; D is possibly TRBD1 (6 bases). CDR3 length: 13 amino acids. V shed 8 bases and J shed 1 base, with 8 bases lying between them. Germline CDR1 and CDR2: SNHLY and FYNNEI. The full variable domain, with the rest looked up from reference TRBV2 and TRBJ2-2, is EPEVTQTPSHQVTQMGQEVILRCVPISNHLYFYWYRQILGQKVEFLVSFYNNEISEKSEIFDDQFSVERPDGSNFTLKIRSTKLEDSAMYFCASGRGNTGELFFGEGSRLTVL.